The next 31 T cell receptor beta chains were all read from a single sample in a study. TCRdb re-called the RT-PCR reads with MiXCR, one entry per CDR3 protein. The top ten hold roughly 3.9% of the sample, which has 650,000 to 800,000 distinct CDR3 sequences, 12% to 15% seen once. Sequenced: memory CD4+ T cells from blood. These receptors originate from a female donor in good health, serving as a healthy control.

The table lists this clonotype with many counts. This sequence joins TRBV20-1 and TRBJ2-1, with D tentatively TRBD1 or TRBD2 (6 bases each). The V gene's germline CDR1 is DFQATT and CDR2 SNEGSKA (reference sequence). V gave up 2 bases and J gave up 10 bases, with 27 bases separating them. The CDR3 runs 17 residues. CDR3 amino acids: CSARLGSGTRGQDEQFF. As DNA, the CDR3 is TGCAGTGCTAGACTCGGGTCCGGGACCCGGGGGCAGGACGAGCAGTTCTTC.

V and J are TRBV5-5 and TRBJ2-2; maybe TRBD1 (5 bases). The V end was cut by 9 bases, the J end by 8 bases, with 14 bases between. Per germline, CDR1 SGHKS and CDR2 YYEKEE (reference sequence). The CDR3 covers 12 residues. The CDR3 region is CATRQPEGELFF. Written as DNA, the CDR3 is TGTGCCACCCGACAGCCCGAGGGGGAGCTGTTTTTT.

In its sample, this clonotype was seen a few times. This chain joins TRBV10-3 and TRBJ2-2; the D gene is possibly TRBD2 (6 bases). This CDR3 has 18 residues. Germline V gives CDR1 ENHRY, CDR2 SYGVKD. Trimming stripped 3 bases from V and 4 bases from J, with 21 bases between. The CDR3: CAISEGDFGSRGTGELFF. The CDR3 coding sequence is TGTGCCATCAGTGAAGGCGATTTCGGGAGCCGGGGCACCGGGGAGCTGTTTTTT.

This clonotype has only a few counts. The chain recombines TRBV18 with TRBJ1-1, with D hard to call. Germline CDR1 KGHSH, CDR2 LQKENI. CDR3 size: 16 residues. Trimming took 0 bases from V and 0 from J, leaving 11 bases between them. This chain's CDR3 is CASSPPGNFMNTEAFF. The CDR3 coding sequence is TGTGCCAGCTCACCACCGGGGAACTTTATGAACACTGAAGCTTTCTTT.

This clonotype came up a few times. The rearrangement joins TRBV7-9 to TRBJ2-1, with D possibly being TRBD2 (6 bases). The CDR3 runs to 15 residues. Per the germline V gene, CDR1 is SEHNR and CDR2 is FQNEAQ (reference sequence). The V and J ends lost 2 bases and 7 bases respectively, with 15 bases between them. CDR3 amino acids: CASSLHSGEWNEQFF. In nucleotides, the CDR3 is TGTGCCAGCAGCTTACATAGCGGTGAATGGAATGAGCAGTTCTTC.

The sample holds a few counts of this clonotype. The J gene is TRBJ2-3, the V gene TRBV9; perhaps TRBD1 as D (5 bases). Germline-derived CDR1 and CDR2 are SGDLS and YYNGEE. This CDR3 contains 15 residues. With 0 bases removed from V and 3 bases from J, the gap between germline ends came to 11 bases. CDR3 amino acids: CASSVEGYGTDTQYF. As DNA, the CDR3 is TGTGCCAGCAGCGTAGAGGGGTACGGGACAGATACGCAGTATTTT.

The chain joins TRBV18 to TRBJ2-1; D gene ambiguous. The CDR3 has 14 residues. Germline CDR1 and CDR2: KGHSH and LQKENI. The germline V and J ends were trimmed by 2 bases and 8 bases, with 13 bases remaining between them. The CDR3: CASSPSTSRDEQFF. CDR3 nucleotide sequence: TGTGCCAGCTCACCATCCACCTCTAGGGATGAGCAGTTCTTC.

Many counts were recorded for this clonotype. The chain carries TRBV20-1 and TRBJ2-5; 8 bases line up with TRBD1. J gave up 5 bases and V 3 bases, and 8 bases lay outside the gene matches. Germline CDR1 reads DFQATT; CDR2 reads SNEGSKA (reference sequence). This CDR3 comprises 14 residues. DNA of the CDR3: TGCAGTGCTAGGATGGGCAGGGGGCGGGAGACCCAGTACTTC. Translating it yields CSARMGRGRETQYF.

CDR3 amino acids: CASSQGGLAGGPGADTQYF. CDR3 coding DNA: TGCGCCAGCAGCCAGGGGGGACTAGCGGGAGGGCCTGGGGCAGATACGCAGTATTTT. This chain joins TRBV4-3 and TRBJ2-3; TRBD2 agrees at 16 bases. Germline V gene data show CDR1 as LGHNA and CDR2 as YSLEER. The V and J ends lost 3 bases and 4 bases, in that order; junction bases with no gene match: 10. The CDR3 extends over 19 amino acids.

This clonotype was recorded at least ten times. The rearrangement uses TRBV28 and TRBJ1-2; D possibly corresponds to TRBD1 (5 bases). Germline-derived CDR1 and CDR2 are MDHEN and SYDVKM. The CDR3 totals 15 residues. The CDR3 DNA reads as TGTGCGATCAACAACATCGGGCGGGGGAACTATGGCTACACCTTC. Its protein is CAINNIGRGNYGYTF.

This clonotype was detected a few times. The genes are TRBV5-1 and TRBJ1-1; no clear D gene. Germline values: CDR1 SGHRS, CDR2 YFSETQ. V dropped 0 bases and J dropped 1 base, with 7 bases sitting between them. This CDR3 comprises 14 residues. The CDR3 sequence: CASSLEARNTEAFF. In DNA, the CDR3 is TGCGCCAGCAGCTTGGAGGCCAGGAACACTGAAGCTTTCTTT.

This clonotype has only a few counts. V is TRBV5-1 and J is TRBJ2-1; TRBD2 is a possible D gene (6 bases). V was trimmed by 1 base and J by 3 bases, leaving 11 bases between them. The CDR3 length is 15 residues. Germline V lookup: CDR1 SGHRS, CDR2 YFSETQ. CDR3 in amino acids: CASSLTDYYYNEQFF. CDR3 bases: TGCGCCAGCAGCTTGACGGACTACTACTACAATGAGCAGTTCTTC.

This clonotype has ten or more counts. The rearrangement joins TRBV29-1 to TRBJ1-4; D possibly corresponds to TRBD1 (5 bases). CDR1 and CDR2 (germline): SQVTM, ANQGSEA. The length of the CDR3 is 13 residues. V lost 7 bases and J lost 8, with 17 bases in between. The CDR3 DNA reads as TGCAGCGCCTTAAGGGGTGGGGGAGAAAAACTGTTTTTT. This codes for CSALRGGGEKLFF.

This clonotype was counted a few times. The genes are TRBV24-1 and TRBJ1-1; 8 bases agree with TRBD1. The CDR3 totals 14 residues. The V segment lost 3 bases and the J segment 11 bases; nucleotides outside the gene matches: 10. From germline, CDR1 is KGHDR and CDR2 SFDVKD. The CDR3 sequence: CATSDPPGQEGAFF. The DNA of the CDR3 is TGTGCCACCAGTGATCCCCCGGGACAGGAGGGGGCTTTCTTT.

This clonotype has more than one count but fewer than ten. The chain couples TRBV6-4 to TRBJ2-1; 7 nucleotides match TRBD1. Germline CDR1 MRHNA, CDR2 SNTAGT. The CDR3 covers 16 residues. Germline trimming cut 3 bases from V and 0 bases from J; bases unmatched to any gene: 5. The CDR3 region has the DNA TGTGCCAGCAGTGAACAGGGGCAGAGCTCCTACAATGAGCAGTTCTTC. It encodes CASSEQGQSSYNEQFF.

This clonotype was recorded many times. The rearrangement uses TRBV27 and TRBJ1-4, with 10 bases matching TRBD1. V trimming: 6 bases; J trimming: 1 base; junction bases outside the gene matches: 8. The CDR3 contains 17 residues. Germline assignment: CDR1 MNHEY and CDR2 SMNVEV (reference sequence). CDR3 DNA: TGTGCCAGCAGAGCACGGGGGACAGGGGTAACTAATGAAAAACTGTTTTTT. Encoded protein: CASRARGTGVTNEKLFF.

DNA of the CDR3: TGTGCCAGCAGCTTAGTTCGAGCTAATTCACCCCTCCACTTT. Protein sequence: CASSLVRANSPLHF. V usage is TRBV7-2 and J usage is TRBJ1-6; no clear D. The CDR3 runs 14 residues. Germline CDR1 is SGHTA and CDR2 is FQGNSA. V was cut by 1 base and J by 6 bases, with 7 bases left in between.

The rearrangement uses TRBV12-5 and TRBJ1-1, with 12 bases lining up with TRBD1. With 6 bases clipped from V and 10 bases from J, the junction kept 9 bases outside the gene matches. The CDR3 covers 14 residues. Germline lookup yields CDR1 LGHNT and CDR2 FRNRAP. The CDR3: CASGPGQGALRAFF. CDR3 sequence (DNA): TGTGCTAGTGGCCCGGGACAGGGGGCTCTTAGAGCTTTCTTT.

This clonotype was observed a few times. The chain recombines TRBV24-1 with TRBJ2-6; no reliable D call. The CDR3 is 15 residues long. V was clipped by 6 bases and J by 4 bases, with 12 bases between them. Germline CDR1 KGHDR, CDR2 SFDVKD. CDR3 sequence: CATSPPASGANVLTF. As DNA, the CDR3 is TGTGCCACCAGTCCCCCGGCATCCGGGGCCAACGTCCTGACTTTC.

This clonotype was counted only a few times. The rearrangement uses TRBV20-1 and TRBJ2-3; 8 nucleotides line up with TRBD2. The CDR3 is 13 amino acids. Germline V gives CDR1 DFQATT, CDR2 SNEGSKA (reference sequence). Losses at the gene ends were 6 bases for V and 0 bases for J; bases not matched to a gene: 2. CDR3 in amino acids: CSAPGGSTDTQYF. The DNA of the CDR3 is TGCAGTGCACCGGGGGGGAGCACAGATACGCAGTATTTT.

The chain couples TRBV28 to TRBJ1-1, with 10 bases that match TRBD1. With 5 bases clipped from V and 12 bases from J, the junction kept 9 bases outside the gene matches. The CDR3 has 13 residues. The germline CDR1 and CDR2 sequences are MDHEN and SYDVKM. CDR3 sequence: CASSPRDRGRPFF. CDR3 in DNA: TGTGCCAGCAGTCCCCGGGACAGGGGTAGGCCTTTCTTT.

This clonotype occurred a few times. The CDR3 bases are TGTGCCAGCAGCTCGGGACGCCCTTCCAGTAAAAATTCACCCCTCCACTTT. Translating gives CASSSGRPSSKNSPLHF. The chain uses TRBV27 and TRBJ1-6; maybe TRBD1 (5 bases). The CDR3 length is 17 residues. V lost 6 bases and J 7 bases, leaving 22 bases between the germline ends. The germline V gene encodes CDR1 MNHEY and CDR2 SMNVEV (reference sequence).

This clonotype was observed a handful of times. The chain carries TRBV6-1 and TRBJ2-1; TRBD2 aligns across 15 bases. Germline V gene data show CDR1 as MNHNS and CDR2 as SASEGT. The CDR3 length is 13 residues. Trimming took 6 bases from V and 15 from J; bases not matched to a gene: 6. The CDR3 protein is CASRGLAGGKMFF. CDR3 coding DNA: TGTGCCAGCAGAGGACTAGCGGGAGGGAAGATGTTCTTC.

Many counts were recorded for this clonotype. The V call is TRBV5-6, the J call TRBJ2-2; TRBD2 might be the D (5 bases). The CDR3 has 13 residues. Germline V CDR1 and CDR2: SGHDT, YYEEEE. V was cut by 4 bases and J by 7 bases, with 11 bases left in between. The CDR3 is CASSLGVDGELFF. DNA of the CDR3: TGTGCCAGCAGCCTGGGAGTTGACGGGGAGCTGTTTTTT.

The chain joins TRBV7-2 to TRBJ1-1; D unresolved. Trimming left V 4 bases short and J 4 bases short, with 13 bases between. Germline loops: CDR1 SGHTA, CDR2 FQGNSA. The CDR3 extends over 14 amino acids. CDR3 region: CASSYLPGSTEAFF. CDR3 in DNA: TGTGCCAGCAGCTACCTACCGGGGTCCACTGAAGCTTTCTTT.

This clonotype was detected ten times or more. This chain joins TRBV7-2 and TRBJ2-5; 7 bases line up with TRBD1. CDR1 is SGHTA, CDR2 FQGNSA, per germline. This CDR3 is 15 amino acids long. Losses at the gene ends were 5 bases for V and 2 bases for J; bases not matched to a gene: 8. The CDR3 region has the DNA TGTGCCAGCAGCCCCGGGACAGTGACTCAAGAGACCCAGTACTTC. Its translation is CASSPGTVTQETQYF.

Ten or more counts support this clonotype. V and J are TRBV7-2 and TRBJ2-5; the D is unclear. This CDR3 spans 17 amino acids. Trimming removed 1 base at V and 1 base at J, with 16 bases between. In germline, CDR1 is SGHTA, CDR2 FQGNSA. The CDR3 is CASSLVPHAAIQETQYF. The CDR3 region has the DNA TGTGCCAGCAGCTTAGTTCCCCACGCGGCGATCCAAGAGACCCAGTACTTC.

The chain links TRBV6-5 to TRBJ1-6; a weak D match, TRBD1 (6 bases). In germline, CDR1 is MNHEY, CDR2 SVGAGI. The CDR3 spans 16 residues. V lost 8 bases to trimming and J lost 5 bases, with 19 bases between them. As DNA, the CDR3 is TGTGCCAGCGGGCGGCTCGAGGGGACACATAATTCACCCCTCCACTTT. It encodes CASGRLEGTHNSPLHF.

This clonotype was seen a handful of times. The chain couples TRBV20-1 to TRBJ2-1; perhaps TRBD1 as D (6 bases). From germline, CDR1 is DFQATT and CDR2 SNEGSKA (reference sequence). The CDR3 contains 16 residues. Trimming took off 0 bases at V and 1 base at J, with 13 bases between the two ends. CDR3 in DNA: TGCAGTGCTAGAGATCCGGGGACACATTCCTACAATGAGCAGTTCTTC. It specifies CSARDPGTHSYNEQFF.

This clonotype showed up just a few times. The chain has TRBV5-1 and TRBJ1-2; D remains unclear. Germline V CDR1 and CDR2: SGHRS, YFSETQ. Trimming stripped 0 bases from V and 2 bases from J, with 11 bases between. CDR3 size: 15 residues. The CDR3 DNA is TGCGCCAGCAGCTTGGTATCGGGAGGGAACTATGGCTACACCTTC. As protein: CASSLVSGGNYGYTF.

V and J are TRBV6-2 or TRBV6-3 and TRBJ2-7; 7 bases are shared with TRBD2. The CDR3 covers 14 residues. Trimming took 7 bases from V and 3 from J; bases not matched to a gene: 9. In germline, CDR1 is MNHEY, CDR2 SVGEGT. This chain's CDR3 is CASTNGLDYYEQYF. The DNA of the CDR3 is TGTGCCAGCACAAACGGACTAGACTACTACGAGCAGTACTTC.